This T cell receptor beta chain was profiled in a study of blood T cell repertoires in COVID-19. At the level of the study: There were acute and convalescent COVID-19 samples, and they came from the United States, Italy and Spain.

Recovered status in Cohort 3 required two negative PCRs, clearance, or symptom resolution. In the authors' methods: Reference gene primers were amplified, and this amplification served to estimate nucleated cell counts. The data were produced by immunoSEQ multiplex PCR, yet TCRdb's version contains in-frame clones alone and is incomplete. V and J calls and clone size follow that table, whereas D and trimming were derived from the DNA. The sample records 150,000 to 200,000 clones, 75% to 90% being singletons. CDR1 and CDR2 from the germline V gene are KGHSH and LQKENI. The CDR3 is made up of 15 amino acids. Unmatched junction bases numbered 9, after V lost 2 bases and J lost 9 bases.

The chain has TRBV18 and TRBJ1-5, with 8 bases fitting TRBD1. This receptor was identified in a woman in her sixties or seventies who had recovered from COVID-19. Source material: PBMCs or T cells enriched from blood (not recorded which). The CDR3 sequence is CASSPEGTGDLPQHF. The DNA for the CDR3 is TGTGCCAGCTCACCAGAGGGGACAGGTGATCTGCCCCAGCATTTT.